Below, 26 T cell receptor beta chains from the same sample are listed, as sequenced in a study of response to subunit inactivated influenza vaccine. A single record per CDR3 protein comes from TCRdb applying MiXCR to the RT-PCR reads. This sample has more than 150,000 distinct CDR3 sequences, with around 10% found just once. Sequencing used CD8+ T cells sorted from PBMCs, obtained about 24 months after vaccination. The receptors were gathered from a man aged 45 to 70 who received an inactivated influenza vaccine.

This clonotype was counted a few times. The chain links TRBV13 to TRBJ1-2; D is perhaps TRBD1 (5 bases). Germline CDR1 reads PRHDT; CDR2 reads FYEKMQ (reference sequence). This CDR3 contains 13 residues. Trimming pared 6 bases from V and 9 bases from J, leaving 17 bases between. The CDR3 bases are TGTGCCAGCAGTCCGGGGTCGGGGGAAAGCTACACCTTC. Amino acids: CASSPGSGESYTF.

This clonotype appeared many times. The chain links TRBV5-1 to TRBJ2-1, with 10 bases matching TRBD1. This CDR3 region has 15 residues. Germline loops: CDR1 SGHRS, CDR2 YFSETQ. V lost 4 bases and J lost 3; bases outside the gene matches: 4. The CDR3 sequence is CASSPGQGVYNEQFF. The CDR3 nucleotides read TGCGCCAGCAGCCCCGGACAGGGGGTCTACAATGAGCAGTTCTTC. Full variable domain (rest looked up from reference TRBV5-1 and TRBJ2-1): KAGVTQTPRYLIKTRGQQVTLSCSPISGHRSVSWYQQTPGQGLQFLFEYFSETQRNKGNFPGRFSGRQFSNSRSEMNVSTLELGDSALYLCASSPGQGVYNEQFFGPGTRLTVL.

This clonotype was observed a handful of times. This chain uses TRBV20-1 with TRBJ1-1; no clear D. Germline assignment: CDR1 DFQATT and CDR2 SNEGSKA (reference sequence). The ends were cut back, 2 bases at V and 0 bases at J, with 7 bases in the middle. The CDR3 length is 13 residues. The CDR3 DNA sequence: TGCAGTGCTAGATCTACAGTGAACACTGAAGCTTTCTTT. Protein sequence: CSARSTVNTEAFF.

The chain joins TRBV6-1 to TRBJ2-2; no reliable D call. The CDR3 consists of 14 residues. V gave up 4 bases and J gave up 1 base, with 7 bases separating them. Germline loops: CDR1 MNHNS, CDR2 SASEGT. The CDR3 loop reads CASSGRLNTGELFF. The CDR3, as DNA: TGTGCCAGCAGTGGCCGGTTGAACACCGGGGAGCTGTTTTTT.

The sample holds a few counts of this clonotype. The chain joins TRBV7-9 to TRBJ2-3; 8 bases fit TRBD1. Germline V CDR1 and CDR2: SEHNR, FQNEAQ (reference sequence). The CDR3 length is 15 residues. Germline trimming cut 3 bases from V and 2 bases from J; bases unmatched to any gene: 4. In nucleotides, the CDR3 is TGTGCCAGCAGCTTTACAGGGGGAGACACAGATACGCAGTATTTT. It encodes CASSFTGGDTDTQYF.

This chain connects TRBV7-3 to TRBJ2-3; D possibly corresponds to TRBD2 (5 bases). CDR3 size: 14 residues. In germline, CDR1 is SGHTA, CDR2 FQGTGA. V dropped 2 bases and J dropped 3 bases, with 9 bases sitting between them. The CDR3 nucleotides read TGTGCCAGCAGCTTAGGTGGGAGAACAGATACGCAGTATTTT. Amino acids: CASSLGGRTDTQYF.

This clonotype has a handful of counts. This chain connects TRBV7-9 to TRBJ2-2, with a tentative D call TRBD1 (6 bases). The CDR3 totals 15 residues. Germline CDR1 is SEHNR and CDR2 is FQNEAQ (reference sequence). Trimming took off 5 bases at V and 4 bases at J, with 14 bases between the two ends. CDR3: CASSPDRWFTGELFF. In DNA form, the CDR3 reads TGTGCCAGCAGCCCCGACAGGTGGTTCACCGGGGAGCTGTTTTTT.

This clonotype was detected only a few times. This chain uses TRBV12-3 or TRBV12-4 with TRBJ2-3; no clear D gene. The CDR3 is made up of 17 amino acids. V was trimmed by 1 base and J by 0 bases, leaving 14 bases between them. The CDR3 sequence is CASSLDGRVSSTDTQYF. CDR3 DNA: TGTGCCAGCAGTTTAGATGGAAGGGTTTCTAGCACAGATACGCAGTATTTT.

The chain is built from TRBV12-3 or TRBV12-4 and TRBJ2-3; TRBD1 aligns across 8 bases. The junction had 3 bases not matched to a gene; V was cut back by 4 bases and J by 6 bases. This CDR3 has 13 residues. The CDR3 sequence: CASSSYRGDTQYF. The CDR3 DNA is TGTGCCAGCAGTTCATACAGGGGGGATACGCAGTATTTT.

In the case of this clonotype: This could be a read error, since a much larger clone is one nucleotide away. No conserved phenylalanine or tryptophan is present at the end of the CDR3, so a read error is the likely explanation. CDR3: CASSLTSGRFYEQYS. In DNA, the CDR3 is TGTGCCAGCAGTTTAACTAGCGGACGATTCTACGAGCAGTACTCC. The gene calls are TRBV27 and TRBJ2-7; 8 bases align to TRBD2. There are 15 residues in the CDR3. Per the germline V gene, CDR1 is MNHEY and CDR2 is SMNVEV (reference sequence). V lost 2 bases to trimming and J lost 3 bases; unmatched junction nucleotides: 6.

The sample holds many counts of this clonotype. The rearrangement uses TRBV9 and TRBJ2-4; D is unclear. CDR3 length equals 13 residues. The germline CDR1 and CDR2 sequences are SGDLS and YYNGEE. The V gene lost 0 bases and the J gene lost 8 bases, with 9 bases spanning the gap. The chain's CDR3 is CASSVEVLDIQYF. CDR3 DNA: TGTGCCAGCAGCGTAGAGGTTTTAGACATTCAGTACTTC.

This clonotype was seen a handful of times. The conserved closing phenylalanine or tryptophan is absent in this CDR3, likely reflecting a read error. The rearrangement joins TRBV12-3 or TRBV12-4 to TRBJ2-3, with TRBD2 as a possible D gene (5 bases). Trimming left V 6 bases short and J 6 bases short, with 13 bases between. The length of the CDR3 is 13 residues. CDR3 in DNA: TGTGCCAGCAGCGGACTCCTGCGGGATACGCAGTATGTT. This encodes CASSGLLRDTQYV.

This sequence joins TRBV27 and TRBJ2-7, with 11 bases fitting TRBD1. The V and J ends lost 2 bases and 2 bases, in that order; junction bases with no gene match: 5. Germline V gene lookup returns CDR1 MNHEY and CDR2 SMNVEV (reference sequence). This CDR3 spans 16 amino acids. The CDR3 DNA reads TGTGCCAGCAGTTTACTGTGGGGACAGGGGGCCTACGAGCAGTACTTC. It codes for CASSLLWGQGAYEQYF.

This clonotype was counted only a few times. V and J are TRBV6-5 and TRBJ2-1; the D is unclear. This CDR3 contains 14 residues. CDR1 and CDR2 from the germline V gene are MNHEY and SVGAGI. Trimming stripped 2 bases from V and 5 bases from J, with 10 bases between. The DNA of the CDR3 is TGTGCCAGCAGTTACCTTTCCTCTCACAATGAGCAGTTCTTC. Translating it yields CASSYLSSHNEQFF.

This clonotype was counted only a few times. V and J are TRBV5-6 and TRBJ2-7, with 10 bases identical to TRBD2. Losses at the gene ends were 0 bases for V and 11 bases for J; bases not matched to a gene: 11. The CDR3 length is 15 residues. The germline gives CDR1 SGHDT, CDR2 YYEEEE. CDR3 residues: CASSLVRLAGVEEYF. The CDR3 coding sequence is TGTGCCAGCAGCTTGGTTCGGCTAGCGGGGGTTGAGGAGTACTTC.

This clonotype was seen a few times. The chain has TRBV7-8 and TRBJ2-7, with a weak D call TRBD1 (6 bases). This CDR3 is built from 15 residues. V was pared by 5 bases and J by 2 bases, with 16 bases between. Germline V gene sequence: CDR1 SGHVS, CDR2 FQNEAQ. The CDR3 sequence: CASSTRTVRTYEQYF. The CDR3 bases are TGTGCCAGCAGCACCCGGACAGTTCGTACCTACGAGCAGTACTTC.

This clonotype was seen only a few times. Written as DNA, the CDR3 is TGTGCCAGCAGCTGGGGGGGTAGGCTTGAGCAGTTCTTC. This encodes CASSWGGRLEQFF. This chain uses TRBV13 with TRBJ2-1; 7 bases are a match to TRBD2. The germline V gene has CDR1 PRHDT and CDR2 FYEKMQ (reference sequence). After removal of 4 bases from V and 9 bases from J, the junction contained 6 bases not matched to a gene. CDR3 size: 13 residues.

The V call is TRBV5-6, the J call TRBJ2-7, with 9 bases lining up with TRBD1. The CDR3 runs to 14 residues. Germline-derived CDR1 and CDR2 are SGHDT and YYEEEE. Trimming took 4 bases from V and 6 from J; bases not matched to a gene: 8. For the CDR3, the DNA is TGTGCCAGCAGCCTCGGGACAGGGTTCGGCGAGCAGTACTTC. It encodes CASSLGTGFGEQYF.

V gene TRBV27 combines with J gene TRBJ2-3, with D perhaps given as TRBD1 or TRBD2 (6 bases each). Germline V lookup: CDR1 MNHEY, CDR2 SMNVEV (reference sequence). V was cut by 1 base and J by 0 bases, with 11 bases left in between. The length of the CDR3 is 16 residues. The CDR3 DNA reads as TGTGCCAGCAGTTTATTAGGGGGGCTTAGCACAGATACGCAGTATTTT. As protein: CASSLLGGLSTDTQYF.

The J gene is TRBJ2-5, the V gene TRBV6-2 or TRBV6-3, with 11 nucleotides matching TRBD2. Looked up from germline, CDR1 is MNHEY and CDR2 is SVGEGT. The V and J ends lost 2 bases and 5 bases, in that order; junction bases with no gene match: 7. The CDR3 is 16 residues long. CDR3 amino acids: CASSYRIAGGMETQYF. DNA of the CDR3: TGTGCCAGCAGTTACCGGATAGCGGGGGGGATGGAGACCCAGTACTTC.

The gene calls are TRBV20-1 and TRBJ2-7; TRBD2 matches 9 bases. V shed 0 bases and J 6 bases; nucleotides not matched to a gene: 6. The CDR3 is made up of 14 amino acids. CDR1 and CDR2 from the germline V gene are DFQATT and SNEGSKA (reference sequence). This CDR3 is CSARELAGLGEQYF. Here the CDR3 DNA reads TGCAGTGCTAGAGAGCTAGCGGGATTGGGCGAGCAGTACTTC.

In its sample, this clonotype was seen many times. This chain links TRBV24-1 with TRBJ2-3; D perhaps matches TRBD1 (6 bases). Trimming removed 4 bases from V and 5 bases from J, with 15 bases in between. CDR3 length: 15 amino acids. Germline loops: CDR1 KGHDR, CDR2 SFDVKD. CDR3 residues: CATSDPTGMRDTQYF. CDR3 sequence (DNA): TGTGCCACCAGTGACCCAACAGGGATGAGAGATACGCAGTATTTT.

For this clonotype: An end of the junction does not agree with germline; a read error may underlie this. This chain links TRBV7-7 with TRBJ2-7, with 10 bases that match TRBD2. CDR3 size: 15 residues. Germline assignment: CDR1 SSHAT and CDR2 FNYEAQ (reference sequence). The CDR3 coding sequence is TGTGCTAGCAGCTTAGTAGCGGGGGGCACCTACGAGCAGTACTTC. It is translated as CASSLVAGGTYEQYF.

This clonotype was seen a few times. The V call is TRBV20-1, the J call TRBJ2-1; TRBD2 matches at 8 bases. V was clipped by 3 bases and J by 4 bases; unmatched bases: 8. CDR1 DFQATT and CDR2 SNEGSKA come from the germline V gene (reference sequence). This CDR3 contains 15 residues. This CDR3 reads CSARDTSGAYNEQFF. Here the CDR3 DNA reads TGCAGTGCTAGGGATACTAGCGGAGCTTACAATGAGCAGTTCTTC.

This clonotype was seen more than once but under ten times. The chain links TRBV4-3 to TRBJ1-1; no firm D call. From germline, CDR1 is LGHNA and CDR2 YSLEER. The CDR3 has 13 amino acids. The germline V and J ends were trimmed by 4 bases and 0 bases, with 6 bases remaining between them. The CDR3 sequence: CASSPRMNTEAFF. In nucleotides, the CDR3 is TGCGCCAGCAGCCCCAGGATGAACACTGAAGCTTTCTTT.

This clonotype was observed a few times. This chain links TRBV6-2 or TRBV6-3 with TRBJ2-7; D is uncertain. CDR3 length: 14 residues. Germline loops: CDR1 MNHEY, CDR2 SVGEGT. With 2 bases removed from V and 2 bases from J, the gap between germline ends came to 10 bases. CDR3 sequence: CASSYKLDTYEQYF. The DNA for the CDR3 is TGTGCCAGCAGTTACAAGCTCGACACCTACGAGCAGTACTTC.